These T cell receptor beta chains were read from a single sample in a study of T cell responses to AZD1222 COVID-19 vaccine. Sequencing was performed with immunoSEQ multiplex PCR; in TCRdb, only in-frame clones are kept and a portion is missing. The sample gives around 130,000 clones, around 90% of which show up once; 5.4% is in the top ten. This specimen was peripheral blood, taken on day 0 of AZD1222 vaccination. Receptors were obtained from an adult in good health. Each CDR3 is given with its conserved first and last residue. A D gene is named only where the DNA matches it firmly. Where a row states a size, it is once, few, many or the class of an expanded clone; other rows omit it.

>.|.|TRBJ2-1|TRBV7-9
CASSIPARDEQFF
TGTGCCAGCAGCATCCCGGCTAGGGATGAGCAGTTCTTC
>TRBD2|.|TRBJ2-1|TRBV7-8
CASSLEGQGGDEQFF
TGTGCCAGCAGCTTAGAGGGGCAGGGAGGGGATGAGCAGTTCTTC
>.|.|TRBJ1-4|TRBV6-5
CASSRPSGGDEKLFF
TGTGCCAGCAGTAGGCCCTCGGGAGGGGATGAAAAACTGTTTTTT
>.|.|TRBJ1-6|TRBV30
CAWRPGLENSPLHF
TGTGCCTGGAGACCGGGACTAGAAAATTCACCCCTCCACTTT
>.|.|TRBJ1-1|TRBV15
CATSSGPPPRNTEAFF
TGTGCCACCAGCAGCGGCCCTCCACCAAGGAACACTGAAGCTTTCTTT
>TRBD1|.|TRBJ1-3|TRBV9
CAGSPPGQGAIRPDGNTIYF
TGTGCCGGCTCCCCACCGGGGCAGGGGGCAATCCGACCCGATGGAAACACCATATATTTT
>.|.|TRBJ1-1|TRBV21-1
CAVTCGEMNTEAFF
TGTGCCGTTACCTGCGGGGAAATGAACACTGAAGCTTTCTTT
>.|.|TRBJ2-2|TRBV6-5
CASSYLRQKGPGELFF
TGTGCCAGCAGTTACTTAAGGCAGAAGGGGCCCGGGGAGCTGTTTTTT
>.|.|TRBJ1-2|TRBV6-5
CASTAGVGYGYTF
TGTGCCAGCACAGCCGGTGTTGGCTATGGCTACACCTTC
>.|.|TRBJ2-1|TRBV5-1
CASSGGANRLNEQFF
TGCGCCAGCAGCGGTGGGGCTAACAGGCTCAATGAGCAGTTCTTC
>.|.|TRBJ1-2|TRBV7-9
CASRRDTYGYTF
TGTGCCAGCAGGAGGGACACCTATGGCTACACCTTC
>TRBD1|.|TRBJ1-6|TRBV3-1/TRBV3-2
CASSRSPKGQVFLPLHF
TGTGCCAGCAGCCGCTCCCCCAAGGGACAGGTTTTTTTGCCCCTCCACTTT
>.|.|TRBJ1-2|TRBV3-1/TRBV3-2
CASSQNYGYTF
TGTGCCAGCAGCCAGAACTATGGCTACACCTTC
>.|.|TRBJ1-3|TRBV30
CACPAVSGNTIYF
TGTGCCTGTCCAGCCGTCTCTGGAAACACCATATATTTT
>.|.|TRBJ1-1|TRBV19
CASSIDRPGALNTEAFF
TGTGCCAGTAGTATAGACAGACCAGGGGCCCTGAACACTGAAGCTTTCTTT
>TRBD1|.|TRBJ1-2|TRBV28
CAISRTGAYGYTF
TGTGCCATTTCGAGGACAGGGGCCTATGGCTACACCTTC
>TRBD1|.|TRBJ1-5|TRBV6-5
CASSYTGQGGQPQHF
TGTGCCAGCAGTTACACCGGACAGGGGGGTCAGCCCCAGCATTTT
>.|.|TRBJ2-7|TRBV6-5
CASTSSGFYEQYF
TGTGCCAGCACCTCATCAGGGTTCTACGAGCAGTACTTC
>TRBD1|.|TRBJ1-2|TRBV6-5
CASSYSTGERGYTF
TGTGCCAGCAGTTACTCGACAGGGGAGCGTGGCTACACCTTC
>TRBD1|.|TRBJ2-1|TRBV27
CASNFLGTGYSYNEQFF
TGTGCCAGCAATTTCCTGGGGACAGGCTACTCCTACAATGAGCAGTTCTTC
>.|.|TRBJ2-7|TRBV7-8
CASSFIAGGTYEQYF
TGTGCCAGCAGCTTCATCGCTGGGGGGACCTACGAGCAGTACTTC
>.|once|TRBJ2-2|TRBV12-3/TRBV12-4
CASSPQGTGELFF
TGTGCCAGCAGTCCCCAGGGCACCGGGGAGCTGTTTTTT
>TRBD2|.|TRBJ2-1|TRBV2
CASRLHPGGIQFF
TGTGCCAGCAGGTTACATCCGGGAGGTATACAATTCTTC
>.|.|TRBJ2-5|TRBV7-6
CASSSPGVTETQYF
TGTGCCAGCAGCTCGCCGGGGGTGACAGAGACCCAGTACTTC
>TRBD1|.|TRBJ1-6|TRBV5-1
CASSPGTVNSPLHF
TGCGCCAGCAGCCCCGGGACAGTCAATTCACCCCTCCACTTT
>.|few|TRBJ1-1|TRBV14
CASSPTRQTTETEAFF
TGTGCCAGCAGCCCCACGCGGCAGACCACCGAGACTGAAGCTTTCTTT
>.|.|TRBJ1-2|TRBV27
CASSLYYSTPQGYGYTF
TGTGCCAGCAGTTTATATTACAGCACCCCTCAGGGGTATGGCTACACCTTC
>.|.|TRBJ1-6|TRBV7-9
CASSLRDNSPLHF
TGTGCCAGCAGCTTGCGAGATAATTCACCCCTCCACTTT
>TRBD1|.|TRBJ2-7|TRBV28
CASSRGQGYEQYF
TGTGCCAGCAGCCGGGGACAGGGTTACGAGCAGTACTTC
>.|.|TRBJ1-4|TRBV19
CASSRFATNEKLFF
TGTGCCAGTAGTAGGTTTGCAACTAATGAAAAACTGTTTTTT
>.|.|TRBJ2-2|TRBV7-6
CASSPGPRTAAGELFF
TGTGCCAGCAGCCCTGGCCCCCGGACAGCAGCCGGGGAGCTGTTTTTT
>.|.|TRBJ2-2|TRBV7-6
CASGGGRNANTGELFF
TGTGCCAGCGGCGGAGGACGGAACGCGAACACCGGGGAGCTGTTTTTT
>.|.|TRBJ1-6|TRBV15
CATSTVGGNSPLHF
TGTGCCACCAGCACGGTAGGGGGAAATTCACCCCTCCACTTT
>TRBD1|.|TRBJ1-2|TRBV19
CASSGQGRSYGYTF
TGTGCCAGTAGTGGACAGGGTAGATCTTATGGCTACACCTTC
>.|.|TRBJ1-2|TRBV3-1/TRBV3-2
CASSQVRDYGYTF
TGTGCCAGCAGCCAAGTACGAGACTATGGCTACACCTTC
>TRBD2|.|TRBJ2-2|TRBV29-1
CSIRTSGRTGELFF
TGCAGCATTCGGACTAGCGGGCGCACCGGGGAGCTGTTTTTT